These 22 T cell receptor beta chains originate from one sample sequenced in a study of T-cell memory formation after mild COVID-19 (dated by TCRdb to the early 2020s). To prepare the library, 5' RACE was applied. Instrument on record: Illumina NovaSeq 6000. The raw public reads went through TCRdb reprocessing: fastp at Q25, MiXCR clone calling, in-frame beta chains kept. Entries are consolidated by CDR3 protein sequence, retaining the most common genes and DNA. For this sample there are almost 250,000 distinct CDR3 sequences; 15% appear just once. 2.1% of the sample belongs to the ten largest clones. The specimen sequenced was PBMCs or a T cell subset sorted from them (not recorded which). Receptors were obtained from an adult woman who had mild COVID-19 (a few samples of this study predate the infection). The sample titles of this study are shuffled in the database, so cell type and time point are left out; the donor was told from shared clones.

This chain links TRBV9 with TRBJ2-2, with D possibly being TRBD2 (5 bases). Between the trimmed V and J ends, which lost 0 bases and 4 bases, there was a span of 10 bases. CDR3 length: 15 amino acids. Germline V gives CDR1 SGDLS, CDR2 YYNGEE. CDR3 DNA sequence: TGTGCCAGCAGCGTAGTTACTAGTACCACCGGGGAGCTGTTTTTT. Its protein is CASSVVTSTTGELFF.

The rearrangement uses TRBV20-1 and TRBJ1-1; perhaps TRBD1 as D (5 bases). CDR1 DFQATT and CDR2 SNEGSKA come from the germline V gene (reference sequence). The CDR3 is 10 amino acids. Written as DNA, the CDR3 is TGCACCCCGGGGGGCACTGAAGCTTTCTTT. This gives the protein CTPGGTEAFF.

The CDR3 is CASSSPWGQGENTGELFF. DNA of the CDR3: TGTGCCAGCAGCTCCCCATGGGGTCAGGGGGAGAACACCGGGGAGCTGTTTTTT. This chain links TRBV11-1 with TRBJ2-2; 7 bases line up with TRBD1. The V gene end was trimmed by 4 bases and the J gene end by 1 base; junction bases not matched to a gene: 12. CDR1 is SGHAT and CDR2 is FQDESV in the germline V gene (reference sequence). CDR3 length equals 18 residues.

This clonotype was seen a handful of times. The chain uses TRBV20-1 and TRBJ1-5, with D perhaps TRBD1 (5 bases). V was clipped by 3 bases and J by 4 bases, with 10 bases between them. The CDR3 consists of 13 residues. The germline V gene has CDR1 DFQATT and CDR2 SNEGSKA (reference sequence). The CDR3 sequence: CSASGGVNQPQHF. The CDR3 nucleotides are TGCAGTGCTAGTGGAGGGGTTAATCAGCCCCAGCATTTT.

V and J are TRBV7-8 and TRBJ2-7, with D possibly being TRBD1 (6 bases). V was clipped by 6 bases and J by 3 bases, with 12 bases between them. The CDR3 contains 13 residues. Germline-derived CDR1 and CDR2 are SGHVS and FQNEAQ. The DNA for the CDR3 is TGTGCCAGCAGACGCATCAGGGGCTACGAGCAGTACTTC. Translated: CASRRIRGYEQYF.

This clonotype showed up just a few times. The rearrangement uses TRBV2 and TRBJ2-7; TRBD1 matches at 7 bases. There are 14 residues in the CDR3. After removal of 6 bases from V and 1 base from J, the junction contained 6 bases not matched to a gene. Germline loops: CDR1 SNHLY, CDR2 FYNNEI. CDR3 DNA sequence: TGTGCCAGCAGGAAGGGACAGCGTTCCTACGAGCAGTACTTC. Translation: CASRKGQRSYEQYF.

This clonotype showed up just a few times. This chain uses TRBV12-3 or TRBV12-4 with TRBJ2-2; 11 bases line up with TRBD2. After removal of 3 bases from V and 4 bases from J, the junction contained 4 bases not matched to a gene. The CDR3 extends over 16 amino acids. The CDR3 region has the DNA TGTGCCAGCAGTTTGAGACTAGCGGGAAGCACCGGGGAGCTGTTTTTT. This encodes CASSLRLAGSTGELFF.

This chain connects TRBV4-1 to TRBJ2-3; 12 nucleotides agree with TRBD1. V shed 2 bases and J 5 bases; nucleotides not matched to a gene: 5. The CDR3 has 16 amino acids. Germline V lookup: CDR1 MGHRA, CDR2 YSYEKL. DNA for the CDR3: TGCGCCAGCAGCCAACCGGGACAGGGGGCGAGAGATACGCAGTATTTT. Amino acid sequence: CASSQPGQGARDTQYF.

This clonotype was found a few times. The chain carries TRBV7-2 and TRBJ2-1; TRBD2 matches at 12 bases. Unmatched junction bases numbered 13, after V lost 5 bases and J lost 8 bases. Germline assignment: CDR1 SGHTA and CDR2 FQGNSA. The CDR3 length is 17 residues. The CDR3 spells CASSGRLAGEGGYEQFF. The CDR3 DNA is TGTGCCAGCAGCGGCAGACTAGCGGGAGAGGGGGGCTATGAGCAGTTCTTC.

CDR3 residues: CASSLAETQPQHF. Written as DNA, the CDR3 is TGTGCCAGCAGTTTAGCAGAAACTCAGCCCCAGCATTTT. V gene TRBV12-3 or TRBV12-4 combines with J gene TRBJ1-5; D unclear. Trimming removed 0 bases from V and 6 bases from J, with 6 bases in between. This CDR3 region has 13 residues.

The genes are TRBV20-1 and TRBJ2-7; 10 nucleotides line up with TRBD2. Germline V gene sequence: CDR1 DFQATT, CDR2 SNEGSKA (reference sequence). This CDR3 region has 13 residues. The J segment lost 5 bases and the V segment lost 6 bases, leaving 7 bases of the junction unmatched. CDR3 coding DNA: TGCAGTGCGGAACTAGCGGGACGCAACGAGCAGTACTTC. It codes for CSAELAGRNEQYF.

This clonotype was observed a few times. The genes are TRBV12-3 or TRBV12-4 and TRBJ2-7; tentatively, D is TRBD2 (6 bases). This CDR3 has 13 amino acids. With 6 bases removed from V and 3 bases from J, the gap between germline ends came to 12 bases. Written as DNA, the CDR3 is TGTGCCAGCAGCTCACTAGCTAACTACGAGCAGTACTTC. It codes for CASSSLANYEQYF.

The rearrangement joins TRBV7-9 to TRBJ1-5; D is perhaps TRBD1 (5 bases). This CDR3 spans 12 amino acids. Germline CDR1 is SEHNR and CDR2 is FQNEAQ (reference sequence). V was clipped by 7 bases and J by 3 bases, with 7 bases between them. The CDR3 nucleotides are TGTGCCAGCACACAGGACAATCAGCCCCAGCATTTT. Protein: CASTQDNQPQHF. The full variable domain, with the rest looked up from reference TRBV7-9 and TRBJ1-5, is DTGVSQNPRHKITKRGQNVTFRCDPISEHNRLYWYRQTLGQGPEFLTYFQNEAQLEKSRLLSDRFSAERPKGSFSTLEIQRTEQGDSAMYLCASTQDNQPQHFGDGTRLSIL.

The rearrangement joins TRBV7-9 to TRBJ2-3; 9 bases align to TRBD2. Germline loops: CDR1 SEHNR, CDR2 FQNEAQ (reference sequence). The CDR3 is made up of 16 amino acids. The junction had 2 bases not matched to a gene; V was cut back by 1 base and J by 0 bases. The CDR3 nucleotides are TGTGCCAGCAGCTTAGTTCTAGCGGGGAGCACAGATACGCAGTATTTT. Its protein is CASSLVLAGSTDTQYF.

The sample holds a few counts of this clonotype. The V call is TRBV24-1, the J call TRBJ2-2; 7 bases map to TRBD2. The CDR3 length is 13 residues. Per the germline V gene, CDR1 is KGHDR and CDR2 is SFDVKD. J was trimmed by 5 bases and V by 6 bases; bases with no gene match: 2. The CDR3 coding sequence is TGTGCCACCAGTCGAGCGGGGACCGGGGAGCTGTTTTTT. This sequence encodes CATSRAGTGELFF.

Ten or more counts support this clonotype. The V call is TRBV5-1, the J call TRBJ2-7; possible D gene TRBD2, 6 bases. With 0 bases removed from V and 7 bases from J, the gap between germline ends came to 17 bases. Germline V gene sequence: CDR1 SGHRS, CDR2 YFSETQ. This CDR3 is 15 amino acids long. The CDR3 sequence is CASSLEGSFGREQYF. DNA of the CDR3: TGCGCCAGCAGCTTGGAAGGATCCTTCGGGAGAGAGCAGTACTTC.

V is TRBV5-6 and J is TRBJ1-1; D possibly corresponds to TRBD1 (5 bases). The CDR3 consists of 12 residues. V lost 3 bases, J lost 6 bases, and 9 bases lay in between. The germline V gene encodes CDR1 SGHDT and CDR2 YYEEEE. CDR3 nucleotide sequence: TGTGCCAGCAGCTGGGGCAAGGCTGAAGCTTTCTTT. It is translated as CASSWGKAEAFF.

J is TRBJ1-3 and V is TRBV2, with 8 bases that match TRBD1. This CDR3 is built from 15 residues. V shed 6 bases, J shed 1 base, and the junction held 5 bases outside the gene matches. In germline, CDR1 is SNHLY, CDR2 FYNNEI. The CDR3 loop is CASRAQGASGNTIYF. The CDR3 nucleotides read TGTGCCAGCAGGGCCCAGGGGGCATCTGGAAACACCATATATTTT. The complete variable domain, with remaining parts taken from reference TRBV2 and TRBJ1-3, reads EPEVTQTPSHQVTQMGQEVILRCVPISNHLYFYWYRQILGQKVEFLVSFYNNEISEKSEIFDDQFSVERPDGSNFTLKIRSTKLEDSAMYFCASRAQGASGNTIYFGEGSWLTVV.

This clonotype was detected only a few times. This chain links TRBV10-3 with TRBJ2-1; 10 nucleotides agree with TRBD2. CDR3 length equals 15 residues. Germline V CDR1 and CDR2: ENHRY, SYGVKD. With 6 bases clipped from V and 4 bases from J, the junction kept 6 bases outside the gene matches. The CDR3 DNA follows: TGTGCCATCAGCCCTAGCGGGGGTCGATACAATGAGCAGTTCTTC. It encodes CAISPSGGRYNEQFF.

The table lists this clonotype with a few counts. This chain links TRBV18 with TRBJ2-3, with D possibly matching TRBD1 (6 bases). CDR1 and CDR2 from the germline V gene are KGHSH and LQKENI. V dropped 1 base and J dropped 4 bases, with 27 bases sitting between them. The CDR3 totals 20 residues. The CDR3: CASSPLFASPRASGADTQYF. In nucleotides, the CDR3 is TGTGCCAGCTCACCACTTTTCGCCTCGCCTCGGGCTTCAGGGGCAGATACGCAGTATTTT.

This chain connects TRBV11-2 to TRBJ2-7; D possibly corresponds to TRBD1 (5 bases). There are 16 residues in the CDR3. V lost 0 bases and J lost 4, with 16 bases in between. In germline, CDR1 is SGHAT, CDR2 FQNNGV. CDR3 in amino acids: CASSLDQGTIVYEQYF. CDR3 DNA sequence: TGTGCCAGCAGCTTAGATCAGGGAACAATAGTTTACGAGCAGTACTTC.

The chain uses TRBV12-3 or TRBV12-4 and TRBJ1-2; D gene uncertain. The CDR3 is made up of 12 amino acids. V was clipped by 6 bases and J by 7 bases, with 12 bases between them. CDR3 bases: TGTGCCAGCAGCCGGGATGCCGGTGGCTACACCTTC. Encoded protein: CASSRDAGGYTF.